This TCR beta chain comes out of a study of blood T cell repertoires in COVID-19. Study-level background: Spain, Italy and the United States supplied samples that represented acute and convalescent COVID-19.

In the original processing: Reference gene primer amplification gave estimated nucleated cell counts. Sequencing used immunoSEQ multiplex PCR; TCRdb keeps in-frame clones, though not all of them. V and J calls and clone size are given by that table; D and trimming were obtained from the DNA. The table lists 150,000 to 250,000 clones, roughly 80% of them singletons, with less than 9.5% in the top ten. Everyone who took part was roughly 18 to 89 years old, and they came from about two dozen US areas. Researchers sorted participants into cohorts using their self-reported clinical history. V was cut by 6 bases and J by 0 bases, with 9 bases left in between. The CDR3 spans 15 residues. Germline loops: CDR1 SGHAT, CDR2 FQNNGV.

The chain combines TRBV11-2 with TRBJ2-6; the D is unclear. The sequence derives from a man between 40 and 49 years old who had recovered from COVID-19. The sample was PBMCs or T cells enriched from blood (not recorded which). This CDR3 is CASSQQLSGANVLTF. In DNA, the CDR3 is TGTGCCAGCAGTCAACAGCTCTCTGGGGCCAACGTCCTGACTTTC.